This T cell receptor (beta chain) was sequenced for a study of T cells after posttransplantation cyclophosphamide. Clones were read by immunoSEQ multiplex PCR, and TCRdb kept only the in-frame ones, dropping some. The sample shows tens of thousands of clones, just over 90% of them seen only once. Whole-study results and caveats: Donor CD8+ memory clones often dominated recipient blood repertoires at later times.

CDR3 length equals 15 residues. V was pared by 3 bases and J by 6 bases, with 15 bases between. Looked up from germline, CDR1 is SGDLS and CDR2 is YYNGEE. About this clone itself: The antigen is unknown.

The TCR sequence derives from a woman in her twenties or thirties in good health and a related stem cell transplant donor. The chain uses TRBV9 and TRBJ2-2, with a tentative D call TRBD1 (7 bases). Sequenced input: PBMCs. The CDR3 sequence: CASSATGRTSGELFF. The CDR3 region has the DNA TGTGCCAGCAGCGCGACAGGGAGGACGTCCGGGGAGCTGTTTTTT.